A selection of T cell receptor beta chains follows, all from one sample in a study of blood T cell repertoires in COVID-19. Profiling relied on immunoSEQ multiplex PCR, and the TCRdb table lists in-frame clones only, not all of them. The sample contains approximately 270,000 clones, approximately 83% of which appear only once. The material sequenced was peripheral blood. Source of these receptors: a woman in her seventies with acute or convalescent COVID-19. Each CDR3 is given with its conserved first and last residue. A D gene is named only where the DNA matches it firmly. A row's size may be missing; if present it is once, few, many or a size class.

TRBJ2-1	TRBV6-1	NA	TRBD1	TGTGCCAGCAGTGAAGTCGGGACAGGGGTCTACAATGAGCAGTTCTTC	CASSEVGTGVYNEQFF
TRBJ2-5	TRBV7-3	NA	NA	TGTGCCAGCAGCTTAAATTCCGGCCAAGAGACCCAGTACTTC	CASSLNSGQETQYF
TRBJ1-2	TRBV4-2	NA	TRBD1	TGTGCCAGCAGCCAAGAGAGGCAGGGGGCGGTAGGCTACACCTTC	CASSQERQGAVGYTF
TRBJ2-2	TRBV12-5	NA	TRBD2	TGTGCTAGTGGTTTACTCCGGGACTACCTAAACACCGGGGAGCTGTTTTTT	CASGLLRDYLNTGELFF
TRBJ1-6	TRBV11-2	NA	NA	TGTGCCAGCAGCTCCCCGAATTCACCCCTCCACTTT	CASSSPNSPLHF
TRBJ2-3	TRBV5-1	NA	NA	TGCGCCAGCAGCCCCTCGGCAGGGTCGGATACGCAGTATTTT	CASSPSAGSDTQYF
TRBJ2-7	TRBV10-3	NA	TRBD1	TGTGCCATGGGACAGGGTGTTTACGAGCAGTACTTC	CAMGQGVYEQYF
TRBJ2-7	TRBV19	NA	TRBD2	TGTGCCAGTAGCCCCGGAGTGGGGGACTACTACGAGCAGTACTTC	CASSPGVGDYYEQYF
TRBJ2-7	TRBV6-6	NA	TRBD1	TGTGCCAGCAGCCGACGTGGACAGGGGACCCTGGTACACGAGCAGTACTTC	CASSRRGQGTLVHEQYF
TRBJ2-7	TRBV7-2	NA	TRBD2	TGTGCCAGCAGCCCTCATGGGCGGGGGATGTACGGCCTGGTCTACGAGCAGTACTTC	CASSPHGRGMYGLVYEQYF
TRBJ1-1	TRBV11-1	NA	NA	TGTGCCAGCAGCCGTTACTCAGGGCTGGAGAACACTGAAGCTTTCTTT	CASSRYSGLENTEAFF
TRBJ2-7	TRBV5-1	NA	TRBD2	TGCGCCAGCAGCGTCGGACTAGTAGGGCAAAACGAGCAGTACTTC	CASSVGLVGQNEQYF
TRBJ2-3	TRBV19	NA	TRBD2	TGTGCCAGTAGTGATCTAGCGGGGGGACGCACAGATACGCAGTATTTT	CASSDLAGGRTDTQYF
TRBJ2-7	TRBV7-8	NA	NA	TGTGCCAGCAGCCCAGCACGGACAGCCTACGAGCAGTACTTC	CASSPARTAYEQYF
TRBJ1-2	TRBV9	NA	NA	TGTGCCAGCAGCGGTCGGACAGCCGCCCTAAGGGGCTACACCTTC	CASSGRTAALRGYTF
TRBJ1-5	TRBV5-8	NA	TRBD1	TGTGCCAGCAGACCTACAGGGGGTCAGCCCCAGCATTTT	CASRPTGGQPQHF
TRBJ1-5	TRBV24-1	NA	NA	TGTGCCTCCCTTGGGGACTCCACTCAGCCCCAGCATTTT	CASLGDSTQPQHF
TRBJ2-5	TRBV2	NA	TRBD2	TGTGCCACCATACCGAGGGCTAGCGGGGGTGAGACCCAGTACTTC	CATIPRASGGETQYF
TRBJ2-3	TRBV5-5	NA	NA	TGTGCCAGCAGCTTGAGGGAAGGCGTTTCAGGGGATACGCAGTATTTT	CASSLREGVSGDTQYF
TRBJ1-2	TRBV7-6	NA	NA	TGTGCCAGCAGCTTAGTTTCTATTAACTATGGCTACACCTTC	CASSLVSINYGYTF
TRBJ2-1	TRBV7-9	NA	TRBD2	TGTGCCAGCAGCCGACTAGCACATGAGCAGTTCTTC	CASSRLAHEQFF
TRBJ1-2	TRBV10-1	once	NA	TGCGCCAGCAGTGAGTCGATGGTTCACAGGACGTATGGCTACACCTTC	CASSESMVHRTYGYTF
TRBJ1-3	TRBV25-1	NA	NA	TGTGCCAGCACTCTTACCGGGGACACCATATATTTT	CASTLTGDTIYF
TRBJ1-2	TRBV11-2	few	NA	TGTGCCAGCAGCTTAGATCCGAATGGGAGATATGGCTACACCTTC	CASSLDPNGRYGYTF
TRBJ1-1	TRBV5-6	NA	NA	TGTGCCAGCAGCTCGCGGGGAAGAGTGACTGAAGCTTTCTTT	CASSSRGRVTEAFF
TRBJ1-2	TRBV18	NA	TRBD1	TGTGCCAGCTCACCCGCCGTGGACAGGAACTATGGCTACACCTTC	CASSPAVDRNYGYTF
TRBJ1-1	TRBV10-1	few	NA	TGCGCCAGCAGTAAGGACTCTCGCGCTGAAGCTTTCTTT	CASSKDSRAEAFF
TRBJ2-7	TRBV19	NA	NA	TGTGCCAGTAGTTCGAAAGAGTCGGGGGTCAGCGAGCAGTACTTC	CASSSKESGVSEQYF